The TCR beta chain under discussion was sequenced for a study of response to subunit inactivated influenza vaccine. Study findings and constraints: Authors suggested each seasonal influenza vaccination recruits few new T cells.

TCRdb reprocessed the RT-PCR reads via MiXCR and lists one record per CDR3 protein. In the table there are 800,000 to 1,000,000 distinct CDR3 sequences, 21% of which are singletons. As regards this clonotype: Its antigen is as yet unknown.

The CDR3 is made up of 16 amino acids. The germline CDR1 and CDR2 sequences are SGHRS and YFSETQ. V dropped 4 bases and J dropped 0; count of bases not matched to a gene: 7. Sequenced here: PBMCs from blood, sampled about 5 days after vaccination. The genes are TRBV5-1 and TRBJ1-3, with 7 bases aligning to TRBD1. This TCR came from a man aged 50-59 years who received an inactivated influenza vaccine. CDR3 region: CASSAWDSLSGNTIYF. In nucleotides, the CDR3 is TGCGCCAGCAGCGCCTGGGACAGCCTCTCTGGAAACACCATATATTTT.